A single sample is the source of the 6 T cell receptor beta chains below, sequenced in a study of PD-L1 blockade in urothelial cancer. Data came from immunoSEQ multiplex PCR; TCRdb stores just in-frame clones and leaves some out. The sample carries 25,000 to 30,000 clones, around 90% recorded once. The sample in question was PBMCs, obtained around atezolizumab (anti-PD-L1) treatment. The receptor set was obtained from a man aged 50 or older with urothelial cancer.

The V call is TRBV6-5, the J call TRBJ2-7, with a possible D match to TRBD1 (6 bases). This CDR3 comprises 14 residues. V was clipped by 4 bases and J by 3 bases, with 13 bases between them. Germline CDR1 MNHEY, CDR2 SVGAGI. DNA of the CDR3: TGTGCCAGCAGTTCCCGGACAGACCTCTACGAGCAGTACTTC. This codes for CASSSRTDLYEQYF.

V is TRBV10-1 and J is TRBJ1-5; D ambiguous. Trimming pared 4 bases from V and 0 bases from J, leaving 22 bases between. The CDR3 sequence is 19 residues long. The germline gives CDR1 WNHNN, CDR2 SYGVQD (reference sequence). Written as DNA, the CDR3 is TGCGCCAGCAGTGGGCCCATGGAGGCCCGAGCATATAGCAATCAGCCCCAGCATTTT. Encoded protein: CASSGPMEARAYSNQPQHF.

V usage is TRBV30 and J usage is TRBJ2-2, with TRBD2 as a possible D gene (5 bases). Looked up from germline, CDR1 is GTSNPN and CDR2 is SVGIG (reference sequence). The CDR3 length is 16 residues. Trimming shortened V by 3 bases and J by 3 bases, and 17 bases separated the two germline ends. CDR3 in amino acids: CAWRFIKRADTGELFF. The CDR3, as DNA: TGTGCCTGGAGGTTCATAAAGCGAGCGGACACCGGGGAGCTGTTTTTT.

Here the CDR3 reads CASSQDSTSASQETQYF. CDR3 nucleotides: TGTGCCAGCAGCCAAGATAGCACTAGCGCCTCCCAAGAGACCCAGTACTTC. The chain is built from TRBV4-2 and TRBJ2-5; 7 bases align to TRBD2. V shed 0 bases and J 1 base; nucleotides not matched to a gene: 8. The CDR3 sequence is 17 residues long. The germline CDR1 and CDR2 sequences are LGHNA and YNFKEQ.

The J gene is TRBJ2-2, the V gene TRBV5-6, with TRBD2 matching 11 bases. Germline CDR1 reads SGHDT; CDR2 reads YYEEEE. Trimming took 4 bases from V and 5 from J; bases not matched to a gene: 4. The CDR3 loop spans 15 amino acids. CDR3 DNA sequence: TGTGCCAGCAGCGGGGGGACTAGCGGAACCGGGGAGCTGTTTTTT. Its translation is CASSGGTSGTGELFF. The whole variable domain, remainder taken from reference TRBV5-6 and TRBJ2-2, is DAGVTQSPTHLIKTRGQQVTLRCSPKSGHDTVSWYQQALGQGPQFIFQYYEEEERQRGNFPDRFSGHQFPNYSSELNVNALLLGDSALYLCASSGGTSGTGELFFGEGSRLTVL.

The chain recombines TRBV6-5 with TRBJ1-5; D is ambiguous. The CDR3 sequence is 15 residues long. Germline values: CDR1 MNHEY, CDR2 SVGAGI. V lost 7 bases and J 2 bases, leaving 15 bases between the germline ends. This CDR3 is CASTPSKGGNQPQHF. In nucleotides, the CDR3 is TGTGCCAGCACCCCGTCGAAGGGAGGCAATCAGCCCCAGCATTTT.